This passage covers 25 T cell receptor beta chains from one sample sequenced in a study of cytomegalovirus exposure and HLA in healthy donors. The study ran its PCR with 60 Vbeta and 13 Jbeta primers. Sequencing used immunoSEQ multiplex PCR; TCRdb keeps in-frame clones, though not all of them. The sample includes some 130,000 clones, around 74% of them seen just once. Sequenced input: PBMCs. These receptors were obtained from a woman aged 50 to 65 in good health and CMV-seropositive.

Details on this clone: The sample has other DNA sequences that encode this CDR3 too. The CDR3 sequence is CASSLAGAGFSDTQYF. The CDR3 DNA reads TGTGCCAGCAGCCTGGCCGGGGCGGGGTTCTCAGATACGCAGTATTTT. This chain uses TRBV5-8 with TRBJ2-3; D might be TRBD2 (6 bases). This CDR3 has 16 amino acids. Trimming left V 4 bases short and J 4 bases short, with 19 bases between. The germline V gene has CDR1 SGHTS and CDR2 YDEGEE. Supplemented by reference TRBV5-8 and TRBJ2-3, the full variable domain reads EAGVTQSPTHLIKTRGQQATLRCSPISGHTSVYWYQQALGLGLQFLLWYDEGEERNRGNFPPRFSGRQFPNYSSELNVNALELEDSALYLCASSLAGAGFSDTQYFGPGTRLTVL.

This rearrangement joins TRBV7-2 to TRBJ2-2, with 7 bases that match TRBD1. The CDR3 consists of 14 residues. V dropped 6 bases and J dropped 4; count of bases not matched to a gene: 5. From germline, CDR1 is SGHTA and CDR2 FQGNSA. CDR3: CASSSWDSTGELFF. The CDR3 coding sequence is TGTGCCAGCAGTTCCTGGGACAGCACCGGGGAGCTGTTTTTT.

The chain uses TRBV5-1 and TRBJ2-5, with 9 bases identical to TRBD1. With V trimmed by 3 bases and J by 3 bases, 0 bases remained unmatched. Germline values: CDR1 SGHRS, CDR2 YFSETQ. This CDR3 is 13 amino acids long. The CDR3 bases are TGCGCCAGCAGCTGGGACAGGGAAGAGACCCAGTACTTC. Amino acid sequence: CASSWDREETQYF.

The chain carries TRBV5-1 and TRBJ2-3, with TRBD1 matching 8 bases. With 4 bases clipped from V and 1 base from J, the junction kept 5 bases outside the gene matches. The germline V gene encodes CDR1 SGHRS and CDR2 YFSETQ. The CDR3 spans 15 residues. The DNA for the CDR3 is TGCGCCAGCAGCACGGGGACAGGTGGCACAGATACGCAGTATTTT. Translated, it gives CASSTGTGGTDTQYF.

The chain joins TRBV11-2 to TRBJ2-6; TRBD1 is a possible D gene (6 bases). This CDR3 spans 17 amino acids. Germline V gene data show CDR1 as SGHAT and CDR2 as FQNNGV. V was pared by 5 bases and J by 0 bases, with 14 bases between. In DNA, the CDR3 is TGTGCCAGCAGCGGACACAGGGACCCCTCTGGGGCCAACGTCCTGACTTTC. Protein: CASSGHRDPSGANVLTF.

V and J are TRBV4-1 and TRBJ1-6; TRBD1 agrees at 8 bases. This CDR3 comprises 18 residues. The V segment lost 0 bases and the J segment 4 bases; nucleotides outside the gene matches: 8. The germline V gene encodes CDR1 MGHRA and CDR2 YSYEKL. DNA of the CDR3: TGCGCCAGCAGCCAAGATCGAGGACAGGGAGGGTATAATTCACCCCTCCACTTT. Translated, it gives CASSQDRGQGGYNSPLHF.

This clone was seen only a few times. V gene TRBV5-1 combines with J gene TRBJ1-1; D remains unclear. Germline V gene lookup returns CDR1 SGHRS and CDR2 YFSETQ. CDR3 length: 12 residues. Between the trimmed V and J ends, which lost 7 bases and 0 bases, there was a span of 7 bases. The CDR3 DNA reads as TGCGCCAGCTCTAGCGTGAACACTGAAGCTTTCTTT. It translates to CASSSVNTEAFF.

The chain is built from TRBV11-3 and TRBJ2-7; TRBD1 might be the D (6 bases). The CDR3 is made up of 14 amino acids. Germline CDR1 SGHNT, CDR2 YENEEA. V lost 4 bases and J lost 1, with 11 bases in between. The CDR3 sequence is CASSSPGQSYEQYF. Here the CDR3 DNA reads TGTGCCAGCAGCTCCCCTGGACAGTCCTACGAGCAGTACTTC.

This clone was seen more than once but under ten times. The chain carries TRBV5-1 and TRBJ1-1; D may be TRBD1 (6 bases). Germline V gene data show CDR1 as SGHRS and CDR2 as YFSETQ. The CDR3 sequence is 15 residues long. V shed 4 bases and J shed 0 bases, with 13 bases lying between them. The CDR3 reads CASSVIQGLNTEAFF. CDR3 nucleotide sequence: TGCGCCAGCAGCGTAATCCAGGGGTTGAACACTGAAGCTTTCTTT.

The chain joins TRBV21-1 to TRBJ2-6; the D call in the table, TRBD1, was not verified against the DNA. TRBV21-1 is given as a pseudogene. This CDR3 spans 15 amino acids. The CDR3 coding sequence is TGTGCCAGCAGCAAAAGGGGTTCTGGGGCCAACGTCCTGACTTTC. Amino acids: CASSKRGSGANVLTF.

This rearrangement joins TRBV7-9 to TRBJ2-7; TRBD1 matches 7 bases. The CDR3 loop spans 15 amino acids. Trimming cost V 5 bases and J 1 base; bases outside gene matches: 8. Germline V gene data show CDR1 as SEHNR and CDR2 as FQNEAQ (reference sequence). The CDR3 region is CASSRTGDPSYEQYF. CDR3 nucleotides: TGTGCCAGCAGCAGAACAGGGGACCCTTCCTACGAGCAGTACTTC.

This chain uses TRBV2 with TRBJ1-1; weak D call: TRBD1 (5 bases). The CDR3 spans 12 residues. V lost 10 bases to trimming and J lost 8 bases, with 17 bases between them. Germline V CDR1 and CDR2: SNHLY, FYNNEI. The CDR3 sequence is CATRWGAGEAFF. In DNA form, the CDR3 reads TGTGCCACCCGGTGGGGCGCGGGGGAAGCTTTCTTT.

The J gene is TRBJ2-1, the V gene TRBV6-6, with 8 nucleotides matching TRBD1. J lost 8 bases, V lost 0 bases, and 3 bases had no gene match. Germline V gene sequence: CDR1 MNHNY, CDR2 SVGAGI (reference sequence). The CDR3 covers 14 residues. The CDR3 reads CASSYSTGEHEQFF. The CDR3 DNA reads TGTGCCAGCAGTTACTCGACAGGGGAGCATGAGCAGTTCTTC.

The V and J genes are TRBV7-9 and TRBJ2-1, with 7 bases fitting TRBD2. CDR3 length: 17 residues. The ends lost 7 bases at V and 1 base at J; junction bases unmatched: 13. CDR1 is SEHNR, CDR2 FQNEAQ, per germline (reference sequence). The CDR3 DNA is TGTGCCAGCACTCGGACGCCTCTAGCGGAATCCTACAATGAGCAGTTCTTC. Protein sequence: CASTRTPLAESYNEQFF.

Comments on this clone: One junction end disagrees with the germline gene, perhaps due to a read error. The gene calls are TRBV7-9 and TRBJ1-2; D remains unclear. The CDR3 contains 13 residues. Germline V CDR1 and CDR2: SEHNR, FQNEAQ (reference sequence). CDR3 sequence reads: CASSLEGETPWLF. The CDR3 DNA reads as TGTGCCAGCAGCTTAGAAGGAGAGACTCCCTGGCTATTC.

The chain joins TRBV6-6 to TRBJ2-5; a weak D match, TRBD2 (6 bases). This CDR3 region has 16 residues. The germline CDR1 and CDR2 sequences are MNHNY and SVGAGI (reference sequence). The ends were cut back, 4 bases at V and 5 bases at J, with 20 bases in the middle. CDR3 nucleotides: TGTGCCAGCAGTTCTCCCAATCGAGGCGGGGTCGAGACCCAGTACTTC. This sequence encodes CASSSPNRGGVETQYF.

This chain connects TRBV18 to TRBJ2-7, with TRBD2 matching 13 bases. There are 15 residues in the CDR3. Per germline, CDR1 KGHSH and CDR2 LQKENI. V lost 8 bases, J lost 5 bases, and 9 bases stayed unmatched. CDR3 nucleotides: TGTGCCAGCACCTTACTAGCGGGGGGGCCAAACGAGCAGTACTTC. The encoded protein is CASTLLAGGPNEQYF.

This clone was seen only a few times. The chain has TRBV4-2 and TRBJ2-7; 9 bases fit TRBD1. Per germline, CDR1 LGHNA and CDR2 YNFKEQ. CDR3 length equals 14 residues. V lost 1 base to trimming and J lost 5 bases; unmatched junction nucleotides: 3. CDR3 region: CASSQVGDRDEQYF. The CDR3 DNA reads TGTGCCAGCAGCCAAGTAGGGGACAGGGACGAGCAGTACTTC.

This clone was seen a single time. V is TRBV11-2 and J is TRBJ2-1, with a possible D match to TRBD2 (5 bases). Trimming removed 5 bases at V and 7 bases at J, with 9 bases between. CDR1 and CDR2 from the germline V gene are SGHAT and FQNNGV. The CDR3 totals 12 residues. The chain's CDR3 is CASSLSENEQFF. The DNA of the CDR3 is TGTGCCAGCAGCCTTAGCGAGAATGAGCAGTTCTTC. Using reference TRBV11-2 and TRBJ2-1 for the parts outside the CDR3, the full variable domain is EAGVAQSPRYKIIEKRQSVAFWCNPISGHATLYWYQQILGQGPKLLIQFQNNGVVDDSQLPKDRFSAERLKGVDSTLKIQPAKLEDSAVYLCASSLSENEQFFGPGTRLTVL.

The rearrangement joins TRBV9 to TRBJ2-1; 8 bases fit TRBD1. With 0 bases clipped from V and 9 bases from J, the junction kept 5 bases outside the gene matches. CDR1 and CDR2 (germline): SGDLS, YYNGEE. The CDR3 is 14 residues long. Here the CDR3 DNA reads TGTGCCAGCAGCGTAGCCGCAGGGGGCGGTGAGCAGTTCTTC. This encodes CASSVAAGGGEQFF. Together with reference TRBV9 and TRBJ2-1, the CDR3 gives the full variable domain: DSGVTQTPKHLITATGQRVTLRCSPRSGDLSVYWYQQSLDQGLQFLIQYYNGEERAKGNILERFSAQQFPDLHSELNLSSLELGDSALYFCASSVAAGGGEQFFGPGTRLTVL.

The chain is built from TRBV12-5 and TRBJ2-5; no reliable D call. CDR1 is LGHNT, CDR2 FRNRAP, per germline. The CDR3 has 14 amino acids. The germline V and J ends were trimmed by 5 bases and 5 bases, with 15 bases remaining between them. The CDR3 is CASGPPTGTETQYF. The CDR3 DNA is TGTGCTAGTGGTCCCCCGACTGGTACGGAGACCCAGTACTTC.

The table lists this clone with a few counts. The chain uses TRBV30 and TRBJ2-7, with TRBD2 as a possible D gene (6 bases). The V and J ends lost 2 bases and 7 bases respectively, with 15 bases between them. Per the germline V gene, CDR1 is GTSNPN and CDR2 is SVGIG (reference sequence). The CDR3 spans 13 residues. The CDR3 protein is CAWSPGGVLEQYF. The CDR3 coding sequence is TGTGCCTGGAGTCCCGGCGGGGTATTGGAGCAGTACTTC.

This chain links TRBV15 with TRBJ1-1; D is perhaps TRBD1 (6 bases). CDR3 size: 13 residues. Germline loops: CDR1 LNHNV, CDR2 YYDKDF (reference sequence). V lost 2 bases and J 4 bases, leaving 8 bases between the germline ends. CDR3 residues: CATSRNRATEAFF. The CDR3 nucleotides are TGTGCCACCAGCAGAAACAGGGCCACTGAAGCTTTCTTT.

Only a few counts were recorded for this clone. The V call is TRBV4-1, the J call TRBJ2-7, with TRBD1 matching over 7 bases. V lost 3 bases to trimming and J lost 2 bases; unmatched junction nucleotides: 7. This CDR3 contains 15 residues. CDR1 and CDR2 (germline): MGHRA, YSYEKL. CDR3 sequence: CASSHAGTAAYEQYF. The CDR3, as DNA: TGCGCCAGCAGCCACGCCGGGACAGCAGCCTACGAGCAGTACTTC.

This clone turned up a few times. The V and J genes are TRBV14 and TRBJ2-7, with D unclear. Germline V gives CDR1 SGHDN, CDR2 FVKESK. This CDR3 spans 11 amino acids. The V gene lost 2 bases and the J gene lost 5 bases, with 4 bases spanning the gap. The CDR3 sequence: CASSQRDEQYF. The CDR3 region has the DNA TGTGCCAGCAGCCAACGCGACGAGCAGTACTTC.